These 22 T cell receptor beta chains originate from one sample sequenced in a study of radiotherapy plus CTLA-4 blockade in lung cancer. TCRdb's copy holds only in-frame clones and misses some; the assay was immunoSEQ multiplex PCR. Found here are about 120,000 clones, approximately 84% of them singletons; the top ten hold 5.2%. The input for sequencing was peripheral blood, taken from a patient treated with radiotherapy plus ipilimumab. These TCRs come from a human donor with non-small cell lung cancer who had a partial response to radiotherapy plus ipilimumab.

The chain couples TRBV6-5 to TRBJ1-2, with 7 nucleotides matching TRBD1. The CDR3 consists of 15 residues. The germline V gene has CDR1 MNHEY and CDR2 SVGAGI. The trim removed 8 bases at V and 4 bases at J, leaving 13 bases unmatched. CDR3 sequence reads: CASSLERTGAYGYTF. The DNA of the CDR3 is TGTGCCAGCTCCTTAGAACGGACAGGAGCCTATGGCTACACCTTC.

The chain joins TRBV27 to TRBJ1-1; a weak D match, TRBD1 (6 bases). V was cut by 2 bases and J by 1 base, with 11 bases left in between. This CDR3 has 15 amino acids. Germline V CDR1 and CDR2: MNHEY, SMNVEV (reference sequence). CDR3 sequence reads: CASSLRGLWNTEAFF. In DNA, the CDR3 is TGTGCCAGCAGTTTAAGGGGGTTGTGGAACACTGAAGCTTTCTTT.

This chain uses TRBV27 with TRBJ1-2; D perhaps matches TRBD1 (5 bases). CDR3 length equals 16 residues. V was pared by 7 bases and J by 4 bases, with 22 bases between. CDR1 MNHEY and CDR2 SMNVEV come from the germline V gene (reference sequence). CDR3 in amino acids: CASTNSGGERSYGYTF. CDR3 bases: TGTGCCAGCACCAATTCGGGGGGTGAACGAAGCTATGGCTACACCTTC.

The chain links TRBV7-9 to TRBJ2-1; no clear D gene. The germline V gene has CDR1 SEHNR and CDR2 FQNEAQ (reference sequence). The CDR3 loop spans 16 amino acids. Trimming removed 0 bases from V and 6 bases from J, with 15 bases in between. CDR3 sequence reads: CASSLALNIATNEQFF. The CDR3, as DNA: TGTGCCAGCAGCTTAGCGCTAAATATAGCTACCAATGAGCAGTTCTTC.

The chain has TRBV18 and TRBJ2-3; TRBD2 matches at 9 bases. The CDR3 covers 18 residues. From germline, CDR1 is KGHSH and CDR2 LQKENI. V gave up 1 base and J gave up 0 bases; unmatched junction bases: 8. This CDR3 reads CASSPLTASGTSTDTQYF. CDR3 DNA sequence: TGTGCCAGCTCACCACTTACCGCTAGCGGGACTAGCACAGATACGCAGTATTTT.

The CDR3 nucleotides read TGTGCCAGCAGCTCCTCCGGGACTAGCCACTACAATGAGCAGTTCTTC. Protein product: CASSSSGTSHYNEQFF. The V and J genes are TRBV28 and TRBJ2-1; 9 bases line up with TRBD2. Trimming at V came to 6 bases and at J to 3 bases, leaving 9 bases not matched to a gene. CDR1 is MDHEN and CDR2 is SYDVKM in the germline V gene. The CDR3 has 16 amino acids.

The V and J genes are TRBV27 and TRBJ1-1, with D tentatively TRBD1 (6 bases). The ends were cut back, 5 bases at V and 7 bases at J, with 20 bases in the middle. The length of the CDR3 is 15 residues. CDR1 and CDR2 (germline): MNHEY, SMNVEV (reference sequence). CDR3 sequence: CASSPPGGGWGEAFF. The CDR3 region has the DNA TGTGCCAGCAGTCCGCCTGGGGGGGGCTGGGGTGAAGCTTTCTTT.

This clone was seen a handful of times. The CDR3 sequence is CASSATYEQYF. The CDR3 DNA reads as TGTGCCAGCAGCGCGACCTACGAGCAGTACTTC. This chain joins TRBV7-3 and TRBJ2-7; no clear D gene. The germline V gene encodes CDR1 SGHTA and CDR2 FQGTGA. Trimming stripped 5 bases from V and 2 bases from J, with 4 bases between. This CDR3 has 11 residues. The full variable domain, completed using reference TRBV7-3 and TRBJ2-7, is GAGVSQTPSNKVTEKGKYVELRCDPISGHTALYWYRQSLGQGPEFLIYFQGTGAADDSGLPNDRFFAVRPEGSVSTLKIQRTERGDSAVYLCASSATYEQYFGPGTRLTVT.

CDR3 bases: TGTGTCAGCAGCTCGAGCGGGCTCTCCTACGAGCAGTACGTC. Its protein product is CVSSSSGLSYEQYV. The chain links TRBV7-9 to TRBJ2-7; a weak D match, TRBD2 (6 bases). The germline V gene encodes CDR1 SEHNR and CDR2 FQNEAQ (reference sequence). CDR3 length: 14 amino acids.

The chain recombines TRBV27 with TRBJ1-3; 8 nucleotides agree with TRBD1. The J segment lost 2 bases and the V segment lost 5 bases, leaving 11 bases of the junction unmatched. The CDR3 contains 17 residues. In germline, CDR1 is MNHEY, CDR2 SMNVEV (reference sequence). CDR3 residues: CASSPRTGPFPGNTIYF. Here the CDR3 DNA reads TGTGCCAGCAGTCCCCGGACAGGGCCGTTCCCTGGAAACACCATATATTTT.

This chain links TRBV5-4 with TRBJ1-1, with TRBD1 matching 10 bases. The CDR3 has 14 residues. The V segment lost 3 bases and the J segment 1 base; nucleotides outside the gene matches: 0. Germline V gene sequence: CDR1 SGHNT, CDR2 YYREEE (reference sequence). The CDR3 nucleotides are TGTGCCAGCAGCTGGGACAGGGGGAACACTGAAGCTTTCTTT. This encodes CASSWDRGNTEAFF.

The rearrangement uses TRBV2 and TRBJ2-6; D not certain. The length of the CDR3 is 13 residues. The V gene's germline CDR1 is SNHLY and CDR2 FYNNEI. V lost 8 bases and J 0 bases, leaving 5 bases between the germline ends. CDR3 region: CASSSSGANVLTF. As DNA, the CDR3 is TGTGCCAGCTCCAGCTCTGGGGCCAACGTCCTGACTTTC.

V is TRBV28 and J is TRBJ2-7, with 7 bases matching TRBD1. The germline CDR1 and CDR2 sequences are MDHEN and SYDVKM. V gave up 6 bases and J gave up 4 bases; unmatched junction bases: 9. This CDR3 has 14 amino acids. The CDR3 bases are TGTGCCAGCAGCGCTCCGGGACAGATTTACGAGCAGTACGTC. It is translated as CASSAPGQIYEQYV.

The CDR3 coding sequence is TGTGCCAGTTCCGGGACAGGGCACTATGGCTACACCTTC. Its translation: CASSGTGHYGYTF. The genes are TRBV6-1 and TRBJ1-2; 9 bases match TRBD1. CDR3 size: 13 residues. V lost 9 bases, J lost 3 bases, and 5 bases stayed unmatched. CDR1 MNHNS and CDR2 SASEGT come from the germline V gene.

The genes are TRBV11-2 and TRBJ2-5; tentative D call: TRBD2 (5 bases). The CDR3 loop spans 15 amino acids. Germline lookup yields CDR1 SGHAT and CDR2 FQNNGV. The V end was cut by 1 base, the J end by 1 base, with 10 bases between. The CDR3 spells CASSLGPEVQETQYF. CDR3 sequence (DNA): TGTGCCAGCAGCTTAGGACCGGAGGTCCAAGAGACCCAGTACTTC.

Note on this clone: The identical CDR3 is also encoded by other nucleotide sequences in the sample. This chain joins TRBV7-2 and TRBJ2-7; the match to TRBD2 covers 13 bases. From germline, CDR1 is SGHTA and CDR2 FQGNSA. The junction had 1 base not matched to a gene; V was cut back by 4 bases and J by 4 bases. CDR3 size: 14 residues. The CDR3 nucleotides are TGTGCCAGCAGCTCGACTAGCGGGAGGTACGAGCAGTACTTC. This sequence encodes CASSSTSGRYEQYF.

The table lists this clone with a count of one. This chain connects TRBV28 to TRBJ2-2, with 11 bases lining up with TRBD1. The V and J ends lost 6 bases and 3 bases, in that order; junction bases with no gene match: 3. Germline V CDR1 and CDR2: MDHEN, SYDVKM. The CDR3 runs 15 residues. The CDR3 sequence: CASRGQGEYTGELFF. In nucleotides, the CDR3 is TGTGCCAGCAGGGGACAGGGGGAGTACACCGGGGAGCTGTTTTTT. The entire variable domain, with the rest obtained from reference TRBV28 and TRBJ2-2, is as follows: DVKVTQSSRYLVKRTGEKVFLECVQDMDHENMFWYRQDPGLGLRLIYFSYDVKMKEKGDIPEGYSVSREKKERFSLILESASTNQTSMYLCASRGQGEYTGELFFGEGSRLTVL.

This sequence joins TRBV30 and TRBJ2-3, with 12 nucleotides matching TRBD1. V trimming: 5 bases; J trimming: 8 bases; junction bases outside the gene matches: 8. The CDR3 loop spans 14 amino acids. From germline, CDR1 is GTSNPN and CDR2 SVGIG (reference sequence). CDR3 DNA: TGTGCCTGGGGGACAGGGGGCTTTCAAGTTACGCAGTATTTT. It encodes CAWGTGGFQVTQYF.

The rearrangement joins TRBV27 to TRBJ2-1, with D unclear. Per the germline V gene, CDR1 is MNHEY and CDR2 is SMNVEV (reference sequence). CDR3 length: 12 amino acids. Trimming stripped 5 bases from V and 7 bases from J, with 9 bases between. CDR3 protein: CASSPRRNEQFF. CDR3 coding DNA: TGTGCCAGCAGTCCTAGACGGAATGAGCAGTTCTTC.

The chain uses TRBV7-9 and TRBJ1-5; 9 positions match TRBD1. V was pared by 4 bases and J by 3 bases, with 1 base of the junction left unmatched. This CDR3 comprises 14 residues. Germline CDR1 and CDR2: SEHNR and FQNEAQ (reference sequence). CDR3 sequence reads: CASSSQGANQPQHF. CDR3 DNA: TGTGCCAGCAGCTCACAGGGGGCCAATCAGCCCCAGCATTTT.

The chain employs TRBV7-9 and TRBJ1-2, with D unclear. The length of the CDR3 is 17 residues. Deletions cut 4 bases from V and 2 bases from J, with 20 bases between. From germline, CDR1 is SEHNR and CDR2 FQNEAQ (reference sequence). CDR3 residues: CASSSQSSMAGNYGYTF. CDR3 coding DNA: TGTGCCAGCAGCTCCCAATCTTCTATGGCCGGGAACTATGGCTACACCTTC.

This clone was observed a single time. The rearrangement links TRBV9 to TRBJ1-4; no clear D. Germline-derived CDR1 and CDR2 are SGDLS and YYNGEE. The V end was cut by 2 bases, the J end by 8 bases, with 10 bases between. The length of the CDR3 is 13 residues. CDR3 bases: TGTGCCAGCAGCGTGGACGGGAGAGAAAAACTGTTTTTT. Amino acids: CASSVDGREKLFF.